The 22 T cell receptor beta chains presented below share a single source sample, sequenced in a study of shared clonotypes between healthy human individuals. Using immunoSEQ multiplex PCR, the repertoire was profiled, and TCRdb retains in-frame clones only, with some absent. The table records about 960,000 clones, less than 85% of them present only once. The sequencing input was memory CD4+ T cells sorted from blood. Subset of the sample: CD45RA-negative fraction. All receptors derive from a man younger than 35 in good health.

The chain joins TRBV5-1 to TRBJ1-5; no reliable D call. Trimming pared 5 bases from V and 0 bases from J, leaving 6 bases between. Germline CDR1 is SGHRS and CDR2 is YFSETQ. This CDR3 is built from 13 residues. As DNA, the CDR3 is TGCGCCAGCAGGGAAACTAGCAATCAGCCCCAGCATTTT. It yields the protein CASRETSNQPQHF.

This chain joins TRBV5-1 and TRBJ2-7, with a possible D match to TRBD1 (5 bases). CDR3 size: 14 residues. The V end lost 4 bases, the J end lost 3 bases, and 14 bases lay between the germline ends. From germline, CDR1 is SGHRS and CDR2 YFSETQ. For the CDR3, the DNA is TGCGCCAGCAGCATGACAGATGGGTTCTACGAGCAGTACTTC. Residues: CASSMTDGFYEQYF.

The chain joins TRBV27 to TRBJ2-7; weak D call: TRBD1 (5 bases). Germline V gene sequence: CDR1 MNHEY, CDR2 SMNVEV (reference sequence). V lost 2 bases, J lost 4 bases, and 12 bases lay in between. The CDR3 totals 14 residues. The CDR3 sequence is CASSLEGVVYEQYF. In DNA, the CDR3 is TGTGCCAGCAGTTTAGAAGGGGTGGTTTACGAGCAGTACTTC.

There are many counts of this clone. This chain joins TRBV19 and TRBJ1-2; the D gene is possibly TRBD1 (6 bases). Germline CDR1 is LNHDA and CDR2 is SQIVND (reference sequence). V was pared by 5 bases and J by 7 bases, with 14 bases between. The CDR3 sequence is 13 residues long. The CDR3 here is CASSLNREAGYTF. The DNA for the CDR3 is TGTGCCAGTAGTCTAAACAGGGAGGCTGGCTACACCTTC.

The chain has TRBV6-1 and TRBJ1-2; D remains ambiguous. Between the trimmed V and J ends, which lost 6 bases and 8 bases, there was a span of 16 bases. Germline V gene data show CDR1 as MNHNS and CDR2 as SASEGT. The CDR3 is made up of 13 amino acids. The CDR3: CASSPKGGVGYTF. The DNA for the CDR3 is TGTGCCAGCAGCCCTAAGGGAGGTGTCGGCTACACCTTC.

This clone was detected only a few times. V gene TRBV29-1 combines with J gene TRBJ1-2; D remains unclear. Germline V CDR1 and CDR2: SQVTM, ANQGSEA. The CDR3 extends over 12 amino acids. V was trimmed by 4 bases and J by 8 bases, leaving 14 bases between them. In DNA, the CDR3 is TGCAGCGTTGTTTTCGGCCAGAAGGGCTACACCTTC. Protein: CSVVFGQKGYTF.

The rearrangement uses TRBV6-1 and TRBJ2-2, with TRBD2 identical over 7 bases. V lost 1 base and J lost 4; bases outside the gene matches: 6. The CDR3 extends over 16 amino acids. Germline V CDR1 and CDR2: MNHNS, SASEGT. The CDR3 DNA follows: TGTGCCAGCAGTGAAGAGGTAGCGGGTATCACCGGGGAGCTGTTTTTT. Amino acid sequence: CASSEEVAGITGELFF.

The CDR3 region is CASSKERTTGGYTF. The CDR3 nucleotides read TGTGCCAGCAGCAAAGAACGGACTACGGGCGGCTACACCTTC. V is TRBV28 and J is TRBJ1-2; D unclear. CDR1 and CDR2 from the germline V gene are MDHEN and SYDVKM. V was pared by 6 bases and J by 8 bases, with 19 bases between. The CDR3 is 14 amino acids.

The genes are TRBV14 and TRBJ2-5; maybe TRBD2 (5 bases). The CDR3 spans 16 residues. Trimming took 1 base from V and 5 from J, leaving 17 bases between them. Germline CDR1 is SGHDN and CDR2 is FVKESK. As DNA, the CDR3 is TGTGCCAGCAGCCAAGGTTTGGGAGCATTAAGGGAGACCCAGTACTTC. Protein: CASSQGLGALRETQYF.

V and J are TRBV5-1 and TRBJ2-3; the match to TRBD2 covers 14 bases. With 3 bases clipped from V and 0 bases from J, the junction kept 9 bases outside the gene matches. The V gene's germline CDR1 is SGHRS and CDR2 YFSETQ. The CDR3 has 19 amino acids. The CDR3 DNA reads TGCGCCAGCAGCTCGCTCGGACTAGCGGGGGGCCCTAGCACAGATACGCAGTATTTT. Amino acid sequence: CASSSLGLAGGPSTDTQYF.

The V gene is TRBV5-4, the J gene TRBJ2-3, with TRBD2 identical over 8 bases. V shed 4 bases and J 2 bases; nucleotides not matched to a gene: 9. This CDR3 is built from 16 residues. Germline V CDR1 and CDR2: SGHNT, YYREEE (reference sequence). The CDR3, as DNA: TGTGCCAGCAGCCCAACTGGCGGGGGGCTCACAGATACGCAGTATTTT. Its protein product is CASSPTGGGLTDTQYF.

The J gene is TRBJ1-5, the V gene TRBV30; possibly TRBD1 for D (5 bases). Germline CDR1 is GTSNPN and CDR2 is SVGIG (reference sequence). The CDR3 spans 12 residues. The V and J ends lost 2 bases and 12 bases respectively, with 14 bases between them. The CDR3 region has the DNA TGTGCCTGGAGTAAAGATGGGGCAGACCAGCATTTT. Protein product: CAWSKDGADQHF.

This clone showed up many times. The chain is built from TRBV4-1 and TRBJ1-4; no clear D gene. This CDR3 comprises 13 residues. The V and J ends lost 5 bases and 8 bases respectively, with 12 bases between them. The germline V gene has CDR1 MGHRA and CDR2 YSYEKL. CDR3 sequence: CASSYWRGEKLFF. CDR3 nucleotides: TGCGCCAGCAGCTACTGGAGAGGAGAAAAACTGTTTTTT.

This sequence joins TRBV5-1 and TRBJ2-1; 15 bases agree with TRBD2. The CDR3 sequence is 16 residues long. The J segment lost 7 bases and the V segment lost 6 bases, leaving 8 bases of the junction unmatched. The V gene's germline CDR1 is SGHRS and CDR2 YFSETQ. The CDR3 region has the DNA TGCGCCAGCACCCGGACTAGCGGGGGGGCCGGAAATGAGCAGTTCTTC. Amino acid sequence: CASTRTSGGAGNEQFF.

This chain uses TRBV7-2 with TRBJ2-5; D remains ambiguous. The length of the CDR3 is 16 residues. CDR1 is SGHTA, CDR2 FQGNSA, per germline. Trimming shortened V by 3 bases and J by 2 bases, and 16 bases separated the two germline ends. CDR3 in DNA: TGTGCCAGCAGCTTTGCCCCGACGTTGGCACAAGAGACCCAGTACTTC. It codes for CASSFAPTLAQETQYF.

The rearrangement uses TRBV2 and TRBJ2-2; 12 bases are shared with TRBD1. CDR1 SNHLY and CDR2 FYNNEI come from the germline V gene. The CDR3 totals 17 residues. V lost 5 bases to trimming and J lost 3 bases; unmatched junction nucleotides: 7. CDR3: CASSWDRGPKDTGELFF. CDR3 nucleotides: TGTGCCAGCAGTTGGGACAGGGGGCCGAAAGACACCGGGGAGCTGTTTTTT. The full variable domain, its missing parts supplied by reference TRBV2 and TRBJ2-2, is EPEVTQTPSHQVTQMGQEVILRCVPISNHLYFYWYRQILGQKVEFLVSFYNNEISEKSEIFDDQFSVERPDGSNFTLKIRSTKLEDSAMYFCASSWDRGPKDTGELFFGEGSRLTVL.

The chain employs TRBV20-1 and TRBJ2-7, with D perhaps TRBD1 (6 bases). The CDR3 loop spans 11 amino acids. Germline V gives CDR1 DFQATT, CDR2 SNEGSKA (reference sequence). V gave up 6 bases and J gave up 6 bases, with 12 bases separating them. The CDR3 coding sequence is TGCAGTGCCGGGGACATCTTCGAGCAGTACTTC. Its translation is CSAGDIFEQYF.

The rearrangement links TRBV6-1 to TRBJ2-1; TRBD1 might be the D (6 bases). The CDR3 is made up of 14 amino acids. The germline CDR1 and CDR2 sequences are MNHNS and SASEGT. Trimming cost V 4 bases and J 2 bases, with 9 bases left between them. The chain's CDR3 is CASSAGQTYNEQFF. The CDR3 DNA reads as TGTGCCAGCAGTGCCGGACAGACCTACAATGAGCAGTTCTTC.

This sequence joins TRBV10-2 and TRBJ2-3; 10 bases align to TRBD1. CDR1 WSHSY and CDR2 SAAADI come from the germline V gene. Trimming cost V 10 bases and J 1 base; bases outside gene matches: 5. This CDR3 has 14 amino acids. The CDR3 loop reads CATRDRGGTDTQYF. Written as DNA, the CDR3 is TGCGCCACTCGGGACAGGGGTGGCACAGATACGCAGTATTTT.

The rearrangement uses TRBV6-1 and TRBJ2-1; 7 positions agree with TRBD1. J lost 4 bases, V lost 8 bases, and 2 bases had no gene match. This CDR3 is 12 amino acids long. Germline CDR1 MNHNS, CDR2 SASEGT. The CDR3 DNA sequence: TGTGCCAGCTCGGACAGGTACAATGAGCAGTTCTTC. It translates to CASSDRYNEQFF.

Worth noting for this clone: The same CDR3 arises from other DNA sequences in this sample as well. For the CDR3, the DNA is TGCGCCAGCGCCCTAGCGGGAGCTTGGAATGAGCAGTTCTTC. This sequence encodes CASALAGAWNEQFF. This chain links TRBV5-1 with TRBJ2-1; 10 bases agree with TRBD2. The length of the CDR3 is 14 residues. Germline CDR1 is SGHRS and CDR2 is YFSETQ. V dropped 7 bases and J dropped 7; count of bases not matched to a gene: 8.

This clone was counted a few times. The sample holds other DNA sequences that translate to the same CDR3. The chain carries TRBV28 and TRBJ1-1; D unresolved. Germline V gene data show CDR1 as MDHEN and CDR2 as SYDVKM. V was pared by 2 bases and J by 1 base, with 5 bases between. The CDR3 totals 13 residues. The CDR3 is CASSLTANTEAFF. The CDR3, as DNA: TGTGCCAGCAGTTTAACAGCGAACACTGAAGCTTTCTTT.